Listed below are T cell receptor beta chains from one sample, sequenced in a study of blood T cell repertoires in COVID-19. Sequencing was performed with immunoSEQ multiplex PCR; in TCRdb, only in-frame clones are kept and a portion is missing. The sample includes some 340,000 clones, roughly 85% of them seen just once. Material for sequencing was peripheral blood. All receptors derive from a young woman with acute or convalescent COVID-19. Each CDR3 is given with its conserved first and last residue. Fields, in order: D gene, clone size, J gene, V gene, CDR3 protein, CDR3 DNA. The D gene is left open where the match is weak. The size of a clone is reported for some rows only, either as once, few or many, or as a class for expanded clones.

>TRBD1|NA|TRBJ1-5|TRBV18
CASSPDRGGGQPQHF
TGTGCCAGCTCACCCGACAGGGGTGGTGGACAGCCCCAGCATTTT
>NA|NA|TRBJ2-2|TRBV11-2
CASSLDPAGELFF
TGTGCCAGCAGCTTAGATCCAGCCGGGGAGCTGTTTTTT
>NA|once|TRBJ2-1|TRBV24-1
CATSDLPGDVTGGEQFF
TGTGCCACCAGTGATTTGCCAGGGGACGTCACTGGGGGTGAGCAGTTCTTC
>NA|NA|TRBJ2-2|TRBV3-1/TRBV3-2
CASSQGASTGELFF
TGTGCCAGCAGCCAAGGGGCATCGACCGGGGAGCTGTTTTTT
>TRBD2|NA|TRBJ2-3|TRBV6-4
CASSDGTSGGADTQYF
TGTGCCAGCAGTGACGGGACTAGCGGGGGGGCAGATACGCAGTATTTT
>TRBD1|NA|TRBJ1-3|TRBV15
CATNRGLEGNTIYF
TGTGCCACCAACAGGGGTCTGGAGGGAAACACCATATATTTT
>TRBD1|NA|TRBJ2-1|TRBV19
CASSPPPLPTGAPNNEQFF
TGTGCCAGTAGTCCTCCACCCCTTCCTACAGGGGCCCCTAACAATGAGCAGTTCTTC
>TRBD1|NA|TRBJ2-7|TRBV9
CASSASPGQGPYEQYF
TGTGCCAGCAGCGCCAGTCCGGGACAGGGTCCGTACGAGCAGTACTTC
>NA|NA|TRBJ2-1|TRBV14
CASSQIREQFF
TGTGCCAGCAGCCAAATACGGGAGCAGTTCTTC
>NA|NA|TRBJ1-2|TRBV19
CATGQNYGYTF
TGTGCCACCGGACAGAACTATGGCTACACCTTC
>NA|NA|TRBJ2-7|TRBV19
CASSSGLPPLEQYF
TGTGCCAGTAGTTCGGGACTCCCCCCGCTTGAGCAGTACTTC
>NA|NA|TRBJ2-1|TRBV12-5
CASGPRGGDNNEQFF
TGTGCTAGTGGTCCTCGGGGAGGGGACAACAATGAGCAGTTCTTC
>NA|NA|TRBJ2-2|TRBV29-1
CSVRWGGGSTNTGELFF
TGCAGCGTCCGATGGGGCGGTGGGTCCACGAACACCGGGGAGCTGTTTTTT
>NA|once|TRBJ2-7|TRBV20-1
CSASGGQISSYEQYF
TGCAGTGCCAGTGGGGGGCAAATCTCCTCCTACGAGCAGTACTTC
>NA|NA|TRBJ2-3|TRBV28
CANSPGSKASDTQYF
TGTGCCAACAGTCCCGGTAGCAAAGCCTCAGATACGCAGTATTTT
>NA|once|TRBJ2-7|TRBV9
CASSVVGVGGNEQYF
TGTGCCAGCAGCGTAGTTGGTGTAGGGGGTAACGAGCAGTACTTC
>TRBD2|NA|TRBJ2-2|TRBV19
CASSLGRGGTGELFF
TGTGCCAGTAGCTTGGGCCGGGGAGGGACCGGGGAGCTGTTTTTT
>TRBD2|NA|TRBJ2-1|TRBV11-2
CASSLEFSGGAVYNEQFF
TGTGCCAGCAGCTTAGAGTTTAGCGGGGGGGCAGTCTACAATGAGCAGTTCTTC
>NA|once|TRBJ2-3|TRBV7-9
CVPERPTYEAPQYF
TGTGTCCCCGAACGACCCACTTACGAGGCCCCGCAGTATTTT
>NA|NA|TRBJ1-2|TRBV4-1
CASSPTGSYGYTF
TGCGCCAGCAGCCCTACAGGGTCCTATGGCTACACCTTC